The 18 T cell receptor beta chains presented below share a single source sample, sequenced in a study of T cell changes during pregnancy in multiple sclerosis. Libraries were prepared by immunoSEQ multiplex PCR; TCRdb keeps only in-frame clonotypes and omits some of them. The sample includes about 75,000 clones, around 92% seen only once; the top ten take approximately 0.88%. The starting material was peripheral blood, obtained in the first trimester of pregnancy. Receptor source: a female donor in good health, enrolled as a control in a pregnancy study.

The rearrangement uses TRBV5-1 and TRBJ1-1; perhaps TRBD1 as D (6 bases). The germline CDR1 and CDR2 sequences are SGHRS and YFSETQ. CDR3 size: 13 residues. Trimming took off 0 bases at V and 10 bases at J, with 13 bases between the two ends. CDR3 protein: CASSLAGRGGAFF. The CDR3 DNA follows: TGCGCCAGCAGCTTGGCCGGCAGAGGGGGAGCTTTCTTT.

The chain combines TRBV7-9 with TRBJ1-1; possible D gene TRBD1, 5 bases. V dropped 11 bases and J dropped 0 bases, with 13 bases sitting between them. The CDR3 sequence is 13 residues long. The germline V gene encodes CDR1 SEHNR and CDR2 FQNEAQ (reference sequence). CDR3 sequence reads: CALNADMNTEAFF. The CDR3 nucleotides are TGTGCCTTAAACGCGGACATGAACACTGAAGCTTTCTTT.

The chain links TRBV2 to TRBJ1-4; D remains ambiguous. The CDR3 length is 14 residues. Trimming stripped 0 bases from V and 10 bases from J, with 12 bases between. In germline, CDR1 is SNHLY, CDR2 FYNNEI. This CDR3 is CASSEARGFRKLFF. The CDR3 DNA sequence: TGTGCCAGCAGTGAAGCGAGAGGTTTCAGAAAACTGTTTTTT. Combining the CDR3 with reference TRBV2 and TRBJ1-4 gives the whole variable domain EPEVTQTPSHQVTQMGQEVILRCVPISNHLYFYWYRQILGQKVEFLVSFYNNEISEKSEIFDDQFSVERPDGSNFTLKIRSTKLEDSAMYFCASSEARGFRKLFFGSGTQLSVL.

The chain couples TRBV11-2 to TRBJ1-3; 8 bases match TRBD1. This CDR3 contains 16 residues. Germline CDR1 and CDR2: SGHAT and FQNNGV. V lost 2 bases to trimming and J lost 0 bases; unmatched junction nucleotides: 3. CDR3 amino acids: CASSLNGQGSGNTIYF. CDR3 DNA sequence: TGTGCCAGCAGCTTAAACGGACAGGGCTCTGGAAACACCATATATTTT.

The chain combines TRBV29-1 with TRBJ1-4, with 7 bases that match TRBD1. The CDR3 totals 15 residues. Germline-derived CDR1 and CDR2 are SQVTM and ANQGSEA. V was pared by 1 base and J by 8 bases, with 10 bases of the junction left unmatched. CDR3 coding DNA: TGCAGCGTTGAAGTTGAAGGGGGCGTTTCGGAAAAACTGTTTTTT. This encodes CSVEVEGGVSEKLFF.

This chain connects TRBV7-2 to TRBJ2-1, with D hard to call. The germline gives CDR1 SGHTA, CDR2 FQGNSA. The CDR3 loop spans 12 amino acids. The V and J ends lost 2 bases and 7 bases respectively, with 6 bases between them. This chain's CDR3 is CASSLLRNEQFF. The CDR3 DNA follows: TGTGCCAGCAGCTTACTGCGGAATGAGCAGTTCTTC.

A remark on this clone: Without the conserved terminal phenylalanine or tryptophan, this CDR3 likely stems from a read error. The V and J genes are TRBV4-2 and TRBJ2-7, with 10 positions matching TRBD2. V trimming: 5 bases; J trimming: 6 bases; junction bases outside the gene matches: 13. The germline CDR1 and CDR2 sequences are LGHNA and YNFKEQ. The CDR3 has 16 amino acids. CDR3 loop: CASSSVGGLAGVEQYL. The CDR3, as DNA: TGTGCCAGCAGCTCTGTTGGAGGGCTAGCGGGGGTCGAGCAGTACCTC.

The chain recombines TRBV5-1 with TRBJ2-2; 8 bases map to TRBD1. The V and J ends lost 7 bases and 5 bases, in that order; junction bases with no gene match: 7. The CDR3 loop spans 14 amino acids. From germline, CDR1 is SGHRS and CDR2 YFSETQ. The DNA for the CDR3 is TGCGCCAGCGGGCAGGGGGCTCGAACCGGGGAGCTGTTTTTT. It codes for CASGQGARTGELFF.

This clone has more than one count but fewer than ten. The chain has TRBV9 and TRBJ1-1, with a tentative D call TRBD1 (6 bases). This CDR3 is 12 amino acids long. Trimming cost V 3 bases and J 7 bases, with 10 bases left between them. The germline V gene encodes CDR1 SGDLS and CDR2 YYNGEE. This CDR3 reads CASSDLTGEAFF. The CDR3 nucleotides are TGTGCCAGCAGCGACCTGACAGGTGAAGCTTTCTTT.

The rearrangement links TRBV28 to TRBJ1-2; D call uncertain. The CDR3 sequence is 12 residues long. Per the germline V gene, CDR1 is MDHEN and CDR2 is SYDVKM. The V and J ends lost 10 bases and 0 bases respectively, with 9 bases between them. CDR3 sequence (DNA): TGTGCCACATCGACTCCTAACTATGGCTACACCTTC. This encodes CATSTPNYGYTF.

The chain recombines TRBV6-1 with TRBJ1-2; 9 bases line up with TRBD1. The CDR3 has 16 amino acids. The germline V gene has CDR1 MNHNS and CDR2 SASEGT. V lost 2 bases to trimming and J lost 4 bases; unmatched junction nucleotides: 8. CDR3 protein: CASSEMRTGVAYGYTF. The CDR3 coding sequence is TGTGCCAGCAGTGAAATGAGGACAGGGGTGGCCTATGGCTACACCTTC.

The chain recombines TRBV6-1 with TRBJ1-1, with D uncertain. The V gene's germline CDR1 is MNHNS and CDR2 SASEGT. The CDR3 runs to 16 residues. V was clipped by 0 bases and J by 6 bases, with 17 bases between them. The CDR3: CASSEALRAPLAEAFF. CDR3 nucleotide sequence: TGTGCCAGCAGTGAAGCGCTTCGAGCCCCCCTCGCTGAAGCTTTCTTT.

The CDR3 sequence is CASSSEGGTEAFF. The CDR3 nucleotides read TGTGCCAGCAGTTCTGAGGGAGGGACTGAAGCTTTCTTT. V and J are TRBV28 and TRBJ1-1; D ambiguous. Per the germline V gene, CDR1 is MDHEN and CDR2 is SYDVKM. The CDR3 consists of 13 residues. V was clipped by 4 bases and J by 5 bases, with 11 bases between them.

CDR3 nucleotide sequence: TGTGCCAGCAGCTTATACGGCGGGGGGGCCTACAATGAGCAGTTCTTC. Its protein product is CASSLYGGGAYNEQFF. V and J are TRBV7-2 and TRBJ2-1; TRBD2 agrees at 9 bases. Germline V gene data show CDR1 as SGHTA and CDR2 as FQGNSA. V shed 2 bases and J 2 bases; nucleotides not matched to a gene: 4. The CDR3 length is 16 residues. Complete variable domain (other parts from reference TRBV7-2 and TRBJ2-1): GAGVSQSPSNKVTEKGKDVELRCDPISGHTALYWYRQSLGQGLEFLIYFQGNSAPDKSGLPSDRFSAERTGGSVSTLTIQRTQQEDSAVYLCASSLYGGGAYNEQFFGPGTRLTVL.

The rearrangement uses TRBV11-3 and TRBJ2-1, with D possibly TRBD2 on 5 matching bases. Germline V gene sequence: CDR1 SGHNT, CDR2 YENEEA. CDR3 size: 14 residues. V dropped 4 bases and J dropped 9 bases, with 16 bases sitting between them. This CDR3 reads CASSSSHTTSEQFF. The CDR3, as DNA: TGTGCCAGCAGCTCCTCCCATACCACTAGTGAGCAGTTCTTC.

The V and J genes are TRBV7-6 and TRBJ2-2; D is unclear. The CDR3 loop spans 15 amino acids. The germline V and J ends were trimmed by 5 bases and 0 bases, with 10 bases remaining between them. The germline gives CDR1 SGHVS, CDR2 FNYEAQ. This chain's CDR3 is CASSRLKANTGELFF. CDR3 DNA: TGTGCCAGCAGCCGACTGAAGGCGAACACCGGGGAGCTGTTTTTT. Full variable domain (outside the CDR3, taken from reference TRBV7-6 and TRBJ2-2): GAGVSQSPRYKVTKRGQDVALRCDPISGHVSLYWYRQALGQGPEFLTYFNYEAQQDKSGLPNDRFSAERPEGSISTLTIQRTEQRDSAMYRCASSRLKANTGELFFGEGSRLTVL.

V and J are TRBV7-9 and TRBJ2-7; a possible D gene is TRBD2 (6 bases). Trimming removed 4 bases at V and 6 bases at J, with 16 bases between. From germline, CDR1 is SEHNR and CDR2 FQNEAQ (reference sequence). This CDR3 has 14 residues. CDR3 loop: CASSSPGLKGEQYF. CDR3 coding DNA: TGTGCCAGCAGCTCCCCGGGACTCAAGGGCGAGCAGTACTTC.

The rearrangement uses TRBV4-3 and TRBJ1-2; 8 nucleotides agree with TRBD1. The CDR3 spans 15 residues. Germline values: CDR1 LGHNA, CDR2 YSLEER. J lost 6 bases, V lost 4 bases, and 10 bases had no gene match. The CDR3 loop is CASSPLRDRLNGYTF. CDR3 bases: TGCGCCAGCAGCCCACTACGGGACAGGTTGAATGGCTACACCTTC.